This TCR beta chain came from a study of T cell repertoires in cytomegalovirus infection. Study overall: Well-studied HLA-B-restricted CMV epitopes were used in the study alongside recently identified HLA-C-restricted ones.

Note on this clonotype: The antigen is not known.

This CDR3 has 14 residues. The V and J ends lost 6 bases and 7 bases, in that order; junction bases with no gene match: 10. CDR1 and CDR2 (germline): LNHNV, YYDKDF (reference sequence). TCRdb processed the reads anew with MiXCR; each CDR3 protein has one entry. The sample lists some 920,000 distinct CDR3 sequences; under 40% were seen once. The clonotype originates from a human donor in good health (CMV status not recorded). Some clones in this sample may be carry-over from other donors' samples. Sequenced material: cultured CD8+ T cells from PBMCs, taken from culture after CMV antigen stimulation. This chain uses TRBV15 with TRBJ2-5; 8 nucleotides line up with TRBD1. As DNA, the CDR3 is TGTGCCACCAGTTCGACAGGGGATTTGGGGACCCAGTACTTC. The encoded protein is CATSSTGDLGTQYF.